The 2 T cell receptor beta chains given below trace back to one sample, sequenced in a study of T cells after yellow fever vaccination. TCRdb re-called the 5' RACE reads through MiXCR, storing one row per CDR3 protein. The sample has under 600,000 distinct CDR3 sequences; about 13% are singletons. Sample: PBMCs, taken on the day of the yellow fever booster vaccination. These receptors were collected from a man younger than 45 who received the YFV17D yellow fever vaccine.

This clonotype was counted only a few times. The rearrangement links TRBV5-1 to TRBJ2-2; 7 bases are shared with TRBD2. The germline V gene has CDR1 SGHRS and CDR2 YFSETQ. This CDR3 has 16 residues. The V gene end was trimmed by 1 base and the J gene end by 4 bases; junction bases not matched to a gene: 7. CDR3 coding DNA: TGCGCCAGCAGCTTGCTTTGGCGGGAGAGCACCGGGGAGCTGTTTTTT. Encoded protein: CASSLLWRESTGELFF.

This chain links TRBV9 with TRBJ2-1; 14 bases agree with TRBD2. This CDR3 spans 14 amino acids. V shed 0 bases, J shed 13 bases, and the junction held 3 bases outside the gene matches. Germline V gene lookup returns CDR1 SGDLS and CDR2 YYNGEE. The CDR3 DNA sequence: TGTGCCAGCAGCGTAGGGGGACTAGCGGGAGTACAGTTCTTC. This sequence encodes CASSVGGLAGVQFF.